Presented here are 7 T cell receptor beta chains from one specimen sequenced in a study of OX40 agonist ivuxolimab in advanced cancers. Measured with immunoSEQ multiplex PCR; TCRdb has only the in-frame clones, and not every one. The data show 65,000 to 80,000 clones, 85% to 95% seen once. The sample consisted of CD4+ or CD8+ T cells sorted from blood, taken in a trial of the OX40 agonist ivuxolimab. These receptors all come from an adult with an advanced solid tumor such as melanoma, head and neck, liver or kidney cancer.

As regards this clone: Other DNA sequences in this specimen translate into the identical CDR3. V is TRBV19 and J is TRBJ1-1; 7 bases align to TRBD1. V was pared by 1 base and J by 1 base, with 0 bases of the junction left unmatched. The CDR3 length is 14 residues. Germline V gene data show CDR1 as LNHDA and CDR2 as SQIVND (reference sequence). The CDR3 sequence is CASSIGTGNTEAFF. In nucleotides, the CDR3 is TGTGCCAGTAGTATAGGGACAGGGAACACTGAAGCTTTCTTT.

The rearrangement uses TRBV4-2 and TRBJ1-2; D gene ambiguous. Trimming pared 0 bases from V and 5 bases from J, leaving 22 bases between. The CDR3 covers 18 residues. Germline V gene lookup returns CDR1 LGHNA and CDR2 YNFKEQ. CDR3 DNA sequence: TGTGCCAGCAGCCAAGATTTGGGCTGGGAGGAGGGATCGTATGGCTACACCTTC. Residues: CASSQDLGWEEGSYGYTF.

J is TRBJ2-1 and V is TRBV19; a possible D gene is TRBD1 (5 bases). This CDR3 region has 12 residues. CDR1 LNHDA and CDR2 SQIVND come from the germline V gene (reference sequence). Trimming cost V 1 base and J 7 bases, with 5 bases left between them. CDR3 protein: CASSIAGNEQFF. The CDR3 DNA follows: TGTGCCAGTAGTATAGCAGGGAATGAGCAGTTCTTC.

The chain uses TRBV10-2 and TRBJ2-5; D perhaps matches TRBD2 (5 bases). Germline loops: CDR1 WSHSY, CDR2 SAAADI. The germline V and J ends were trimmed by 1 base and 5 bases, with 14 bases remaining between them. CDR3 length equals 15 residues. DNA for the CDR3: TGCGCCAGCAGTGAGTTATTAGCGTTAGGTGAGACCCAGTACTTC. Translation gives CASSELLALGETQYF.

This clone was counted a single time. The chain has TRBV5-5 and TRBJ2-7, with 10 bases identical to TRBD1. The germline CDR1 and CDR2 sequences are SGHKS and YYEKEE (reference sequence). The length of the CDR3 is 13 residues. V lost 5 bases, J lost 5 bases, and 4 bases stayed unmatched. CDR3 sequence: CASRTGGIDEQYF. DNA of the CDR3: TGTGCCAGCAGGACAGGGGGCATTGACGAGCAGTACTTC. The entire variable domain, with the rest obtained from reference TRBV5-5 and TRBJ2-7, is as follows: DAGVTQSPTHLIKTRGQQVTLRCSPISGHKSVSWYQQVLGQGPQFIFQYYEKEERGRGNFPDRFSARQFPNYSSELNVNALLLGDSALYLCASRTGGIDEQYFGPGTRLTVT.

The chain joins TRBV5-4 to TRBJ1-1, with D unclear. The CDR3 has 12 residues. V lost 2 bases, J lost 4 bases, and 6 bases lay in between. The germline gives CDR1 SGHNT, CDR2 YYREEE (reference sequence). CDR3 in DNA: TGTGCCAGCAGCTTTCTGGGCACTGAAGCTTTCTTT. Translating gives CASSFLGTEAFF. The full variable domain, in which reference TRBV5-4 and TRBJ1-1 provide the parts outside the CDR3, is ETGVTQSPTHLIKTRGQQVTLRCSSQSGHNTVSWYQQALGQGPQFIFQYYREEENGRGNFPPRFSGLQFPNYSSELNVNALELDDSALYLCASSFLGTEAFFGQGTRLTVV.

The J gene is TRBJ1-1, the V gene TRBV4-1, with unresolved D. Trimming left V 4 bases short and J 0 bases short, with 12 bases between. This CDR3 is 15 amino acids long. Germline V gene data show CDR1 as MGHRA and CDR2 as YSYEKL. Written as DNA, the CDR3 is TGCGCCAGCAGCCTCCAAACGCCAGTGAACACTGAAGCTTTCTTT. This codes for CASSLQTPVNTEAFF.